This TCR beta chain derives from a study of response to subunit inactivated influenza vaccine. Overall study findings and caveats: T cells newly recruited by each seasonal influenza vaccination are few, the authors suggested.

Per germline, CDR1 SGHTA and CDR2 FQGTGA. V lost 5 bases to trimming and J lost 3 bases, with 9 bases between them. CDR3 length equals 13 residues. TCRdb recomputed calls from the RT-PCR reads with MiXCR, one row per CDR3 protein. Of approximately 530,000 distinct CDR3 sequences in the sample, approximately 12% were seen once. About this clonotype: Its antigen remains unidentified. This may come from a read error, since a much larger clone is one base off.

The sequenced sample was PBMCs from blood, obtained 45 days after vaccination. The V call is TRBV7-3, the J call TRBJ2-3, with D unresolved. This receptor was taken from a man between 45 and 60 years old who received an inactivated influenza vaccine. The CDR3 here is CASSPEWTDTQYF. CDR3 DNA sequence: TGTGCCAGCAGCCCCGAGTGGACAGATACGCAGTATTTT.